The source of this T cell receptor beta chain is a study of read filtering for tumor transcriptome and immune sequencing. As for the study in general: Patients were around 17 male and about 15 female, mean age about 65 years, range about 40 to 85. DNase treatment preceded whole-transcriptome library preparation. IR-seq gave about 3.5 to 10.27 million TCR reads per sample; RNA-seq gave about 80 to 1,300. General study results and limits: Approximately 80% of IR-seq clonotypes had one read, totaling approximately 4% of reads; RNA-seq: about 74% and 41%.

This library used roughly 400 ng RNA and molecular barcoded adaptors spanning alpha/delta and beta/gamma chains. TCRdb re-called the reads with MiXCR, one entry per CDR3 protein. The table records 100,000 to 150,000 distinct CDR3 sequences, roughly an eighth of them present only once. In this sample, this clonotype turned up many times. Its target is unknown. The CDR3 has 14 residues. CDR1 and CDR2 from the germline V gene are MNHEY and SMNVEV (reference sequence). Between the trimmed V and J ends, which lost 1 base and 0 bases, there was a span of 5 bases. The receptor's source is a donor at least 40 years old with multiple myeloma. The chain uses TRBV27 and TRBJ2-3; D is undetermined. The source material was a population of CD138-negative cells sorted from bone marrow. CDR3 DNA: TGTGCCAGCAGTTTATTTGCGAGCACAGATACGCAGTATTTT. Translated, it gives CASSLFASTDTQYF.